The next 32 T cell receptor beta chains were all read from a single sample in a study of T cell responses to AZD1222 COVID-19 vaccine. Some clones are missing from TCRdb's copy, which holds only in-frame ones; the method was immunoSEQ multiplex PCR. The sample lists approximately 140,000 clones; roughly 90% were seen once. The sample consisted of peripheral blood, taken 28 days after the second AZD1222 dose. These receptors were obtained from an adult who received the AZD1222 COVID-19 vaccine.

This clone was picked up one time. J is TRBJ2-7 and V is TRBV5-1, with 8 bases aligning to TRBD2. Germline loops: CDR1 SGHRS, CDR2 YFSETQ. Trimming at V came to 5 bases and at J to 0 bases, leaving 1 base not matched to a gene. CDR3 size: 13 residues. CDR3 sequence: CASRSGSSYEQYF. In nucleotides, the CDR3 is TGCGCCAGCAGGAGCGGGAGCTCCTACGAGCAGTACTTC.

This chain joins TRBV19 and TRBJ2-7, with 8 bases lining up with TRBD1. The CDR3 is 15 residues long. The ends lost 1 base at V and 0 bases at J; junction bases unmatched: 2. Germline V gene data show CDR1 as LNHDA and CDR2 as SQIVND (reference sequence). The CDR3: CASSIGTGPSYEQYF. In DNA, the CDR3 is TGTGCCAGTAGTATAGGGACAGGGCCCTCCTACGAGCAGTACTTC.

In this sample, this clone turned up once. V usage is TRBV5-5 and J usage is TRBJ2-1; TRBD2 matches at 9 bases. The CDR3 contains 16 residues. V gave up 6 bases and J gave up 3 bases; unmatched junction bases: 10. From germline, CDR1 is SGHKS and CDR2 YYEKEE (reference sequence). The CDR3 is CASTNEGGRVYNEQFF. The CDR3 DNA follows: TGTGCCAGCACCAATGAGGGCGGGAGGGTCTACAATGAGCAGTTCTTC.

The table lists this clone with a count of one. This chain uses TRBV9 with TRBJ2-7; TRBD2 aligns across 8 bases. Trimming at V came to 1 base and at J to 5 bases, leaving 11 bases not matched to a gene. The CDR3 has 16 residues. Germline CDR1 and CDR2: SGDLS and YYNGEE. CDR3: CASSVSSAGGLDEQYF. In DNA, the CDR3 is TGTGCCAGCAGCGTAAGTTCGGCGGGAGGTTTAGACGAGCAGTACTTC.

The chain uses TRBV3-1 (or the pseudogene TRBV3-2) and TRBJ1-2; no clear D. In germline, CDR1 is LGHDT, CDR2 YNNKEL (reference sequence). The length of the CDR3 is 14 residues. The V end lost 1 base, the J end lost 4 bases, and 10 bases lay between the germline ends. CDR3 in amino acids: CASSQVIQTYGYTF. CDR3 in DNA: TGTGCCAGCAGCCAAGTTATACAGACCTATGGCTACACCTTC.

V usage is TRBV23-1 and J usage is TRBJ2-7, with TRBD2 identical over 8 bases. TRBV23-1 is sorted into the ORF group, with uncertain function. The CDR3 consists of 19 residues. The V and J ends lost 4 bases and 2 bases, in that order; junction bases with no gene match: 19. The CDR3 region has the DNA TGCGCCAGCAGTCCGCCCGCTGTTGGGAGACTAGCGCAGACCTACGAGCAGTACTTC. As protein: CASSPPAVGRLAQTYEQYF.

This clone appeared a few times. The chain employs TRBV24-1 and TRBJ2-2; 7 bases line up with TRBD1. CDR1 KGHDR and CDR2 SFDVKD come from the germline V gene. The CDR3 is 17 amino acids. The V and J ends lost 5 bases and 4 bases, in that order; junction bases with no gene match: 12. The CDR3 sequence is CATSAPGTAQSTGELFF. The CDR3 DNA follows: TGTGCCACCAGTGCTCCGGGGACAGCTCAGTCCACCGGGGAGCTGTTTTTT.

The chain is built from TRBV28 and TRBJ2-7; the D gene is possibly TRBD2 (6 bases). V was clipped by 6 bases and J by 1 base, with 13 bases between them. Germline lookup yields CDR1 MDHEN and CDR2 SYDVKM. The CDR3 is 14 amino acids. The CDR3 loop reads CASRSEGLSYEQYF. The CDR3, as DNA: TGTGCCAGCAGGTCGGAGGGCCTGTCCTACGAGCAGTACTTC. Based on the CDR3 plus reference TRBV28 and TRBJ2-7, the full variable domain is DVKVTQSSRYLVKRTGEKVFLECVQDMDHENMFWYRQDPGLGLRLIYFSYDVKMKEKGDIPEGYSVSREKKERFSLILESASTNQTSMYLCASRSEGLSYEQYFGPGTRLTVT.

V usage is TRBV7-2 and J usage is TRBJ2-3; unclear D gene. The CDR3 has 14 residues. The V and J ends lost 2 bases and 3 bases respectively, with 9 bases between them. Germline V gene sequence: CDR1 SGHTA, CDR2 FQGNSA. The CDR3 loop reads CASSLTPVTDTQYF. For the CDR3, the DNA is TGTGCCAGCAGCTTAACCCCGGTGACAGATACGCAGTATTTT.

In this sample, this clone turned up once. The chain is built from TRBV9 and TRBJ1-2; 7 bases agree with TRBD1. The J segment lost 2 bases and the V segment lost 3 bases, leaving 7 bases of the junction unmatched. Germline V gene sequence: CDR1 SGDLS, CDR2 YYNGEE. The CDR3 is 15 residues long. CDR3 nucleotide sequence: TGTGCCAGCAGCGCCACACACAGGGGCAACTATGGCTACACCTTC. Residues: CASSATHRGNYGYTF.

The genes are TRBV28 and TRBJ1-2, with D possibly matching TRBD1 (5 bases). V lost 3 bases to trimming and J lost 6 bases, with 20 bases between them. The CDR3 has 16 amino acids. Germline V gene sequence: CDR1 MDHEN, CDR2 SYDVKM. The CDR3 nucleotides read TGTGCCAGCAGTTTCCGGGCCGGGGGGAGGGAGAATGGCTACACCTTC. Translation gives CASSFRAGGRENGYTF.

There are many counts of this clone. The chain combines TRBV18 with TRBJ1-3; the D is unclear. Germline CDR1 is KGHSH and CDR2 is LQKENI. Trimming took 3 bases from V and 0 from J, leaving 15 bases between them. CDR3 length: 17 residues. CDR3 residues: CASSPPWRVSSGNTIYF. The CDR3 DNA follows: TGTGCCAGCTCACCCCCATGGAGGGTTAGCTCTGGAAACACCATATATTTT. Variable domain in full (rest from reference TRBV18 and TRBJ1-3): NAGVMQNPRHLVRRRGQEARLRCSPMKGHSHVYWYRQLPEEGLKFMVYLQKENIIDESGMPKERFSAEFPKEGPSILRIQQVVRGDSAAYFCASSPPWRVSSGNTIYFGEGSWLTVV.

CDR3 protein: CASSLTRAGELFF. The DNA of the CDR3 is TGTGCCAGCAGCTTAACCAGGGCCGGGGAGCTGTTTTTT. This chain connects TRBV7-2 to TRBJ2-2; possibly TRBD1 for D (5 bases). Trimming removed 2 bases at V and 6 bases at J, with 7 bases between. This CDR3 has 13 residues. The germline CDR1 and CDR2 sequences are SGHTA and FQGNSA.

The rearrangement joins TRBV7-8 to TRBJ2-7, with 8 bases matching TRBD2. The CDR3 length is 15 residues. Per germline, CDR1 SGHVS and CDR2 FQNEAQ. Losses at the gene ends were 5 bases for V and 3 bases for J; bases not matched to a gene: 9. The CDR3 coding sequence is TGTGCCAGCAGCCCCGGGACTAGAAAGCACTACGAGCAGTACTTC. This encodes CASSPGTRKHYEQYF.

The chain has TRBV6-5 and TRBJ2-7; 9 nucleotides agree with TRBD1. The CDR3 has 14 amino acids. J was trimmed by 4 bases and V by 10 bases; bases with no gene match: 11. CDR1 is MNHEY, CDR2 SVGAGI, per germline. The CDR3 nucleotides are TGTGCCACCTCCTCATGGGACAGGGTTTACGAGCAGTACTTC. This codes for CATSSWDRVYEQYF.

The chain couples TRBV5-1 to TRBJ2-3; 11 bases are a match to TRBD2. This CDR3 contains 17 residues. CDR1 and CDR2 from the germline V gene are SGHRS and YFSETQ. Trimming cost V 0 bases and J 0 bases; bases outside gene matches: 3. The CDR3 nucleotides read TGCGCCAGCAGCTTGGGACTAGCGGGGCATAGCACAGATACGCAGTATTTT. It is translated as CASSLGLAGHSTDTQYF.

The chain combines TRBV3-1 (or the pseudogene TRBV3-2) with TRBJ1-2; a possible D gene is TRBD1 (6 bases). This CDR3 is built from 15 residues. The germline V gene encodes CDR1 LGHDT and CDR2 YNNKEL (reference sequence). V lost 2 bases and J lost 5, with 15 bases in between. The CDR3 here is CASSQIPQGAYGYTF. The CDR3, as DNA: TGTGCCAGCAGCCAAATCCCACAGGGCGCGTATGGCTACACCTTC.

This clone came up a few times. This rearrangement joins TRBV10-3 to TRBJ2-7, with 7 bases matching TRBD1. Looked up from germline, CDR1 is ENHRY and CDR2 is SYGVKD. V dropped 6 bases and J dropped 5; count of bases not matched to a gene: 7. The CDR3 is 13 amino acids. This CDR3 is CAIRRGPGNEQYF. CDR3 sequence (DNA): TGTGCCATCAGAAGGGGGCCGGGGAACGAGCAGTACTTC.

This rearrangement joins TRBV28 to TRBJ1-2; 9 nucleotides line up with TRBD1. The CDR3 is made up of 14 amino acids. Germline CDR1 MDHEN, CDR2 SYDVKM. The ends lost 4 bases at V and 6 bases at J; junction bases unmatched: 6. The CDR3 protein is CASSWADRGHGYTF. In DNA form, the CDR3 reads TGTGCCAGCAGTTGGGCGGACAGGGGTCATGGCTACACCTTC.

The V call is TRBV2, the J call TRBJ2-2; no definite D call. Between the trimmed V and J ends, which lost 2 bases and 0 bases, there was a span of 4 bases. The germline V gene has CDR1 SNHLY and CDR2 FYNNEI. The CDR3 runs to 14 residues. The CDR3 coding sequence is TGTGCCAGCAGTGAATGGGCGAACACCGGGGAGCTGTTTTTT. Amino acids: CASSEWANTGELFF.

The J gene is TRBJ2-1, the V gene TRBV14; 7 bases align to TRBD2. The CDR3 has 16 residues. Germline-derived CDR1 and CDR2 are SGHDN and FVKESK. J was trimmed by 9 bases and V by 5 bases; bases with no gene match: 16. DNA of the CDR3: TGTGCCAGCAGCAATGGACTAGTTCGTTTTGTCAGTGAGCAGTTCTTC. Protein sequence: CASSNGLVRFVSEQFF.

The chain couples TRBV6-5 to TRBJ1-2, with TRBD1 matching 7 bases. This CDR3 is built from 15 residues. Germline-derived CDR1 and CDR2 are MNHEY and SVGAGI. The V and J ends lost 0 bases and 8 bases, in that order; junction bases with no gene match: 9. For the CDR3, the DNA is TGTGCCAGCAGTTACTCGGGTAGGGGGCGAGAAGGCTACACCTTC. The encoded protein is CASSYSGRGREGYTF.

The CDR3, as DNA: TGTGCCACCAGCAGAGGTTCTAGCGGGGCCAGCACCGGGGAGCTGTTTTTT. It yields the protein CATSRGSSGASTGELFF. The chain uses TRBV15 and TRBJ2-2; 9 bases align to TRBD2. Germline V gives CDR1 LNHNV, CDR2 YYDKDF (reference sequence). CDR3 length: 17 amino acids. Germline trimming cut 1 base from V and 4 bases from J; bases unmatched to any gene: 7.

This clone showed up just once. The chain recombines TRBV11-3 with TRBJ1-2; D not certain. The germline V gene has CDR1 SGHNT and CDR2 YENEEA. This CDR3 is 12 amino acids long. The V end lost 3 bases, the J end lost 3 bases, and 5 bases lay between the germline ends. The chain's CDR3 is CASSFNDYGYTF. CDR3 bases: TGTGCCAGCAGCTTTAATGACTATGGCTACACCTTC.

This sequence joins TRBV21-1 and TRBJ1-2; TRBD1 is the table's D call, not checked against the DNA. TRBV21-1 is shown as a pseudogene. The CDR3 covers 14 residues. CDR3 amino acids: CASSTGQGADGYTF. The CDR3 bases are TGTGCCAGCAGCACAGGACAGGGGGCTGATGGCTACACCTTC.

J is TRBJ1-1 and V is TRBV24-1; D unclear. This CDR3 has 13 amino acids. From germline, CDR1 is KGHDR and CDR2 SFDVKD. The V gene lost 7 bases and the J gene lost 0 bases, with 8 bases spanning the gap. CDR3 DNA sequence: TGTGCCACCAGAGGCAGAATGAACACTGAAGCTTTCTTT. Residues: CATRGRMNTEAFF.

V usage is TRBV29-1 and J usage is TRBJ1-6, with 9 nucleotides matching TRBD1. With 6 bases clipped from V and 6 bases from J, the junction kept 6 bases outside the gene matches. This CDR3 is built from 14 residues. CDR1 is SQVTM, CDR2 ANQGSEA, per germline. The chain's CDR3 is CSVGGQGGNSPLHF. The DNA for the CDR3 is TGCAGCGTGGGGGGACAGGGAGGTAATTCACCCCTCCACTTT. The full variable domain, with the rest looked up from reference TRBV29-1 and TRBJ1-6, is SAVISQKPSRDICQRGTSLTIQCQVDSQVTMMFWYRQQPGQSLTLIATANQGSEATYESGFVIDKFPISRPNLTFSTLTVSNMSPEDSSIYLCSVGGQGGNSPLHFGNGTRLTVT.

This clone turned up a few times. This rearrangement joins TRBV21-1 to TRBJ2-7; the D call in the table, TRBD1, was not verified against the DNA. TRBV21-1 is a pseudogene locus. The CDR3 runs to 16 residues. The CDR3 spells CASSLLSGTGSYEQYF. CDR3 nucleotides: TGTGCCAGCAGCCTTTTATCCGGGACAGGGTCCTACGAGCAGTACTTC.

The chain uses TRBV24-1 and TRBJ2-3; the match to TRBD2 covers 9 bases. Germline V gene sequence: CDR1 KGHDR, CDR2 SFDVKD. The CDR3 is made up of 16 amino acids. With 2 bases clipped from V and 3 bases from J, the junction kept 5 bases outside the gene matches. The chain's CDR3 is CATSDYSGSGTDTQYF. The CDR3 DNA sequence: TGTGCCACCAGTGATTATAGCGGGAGTGGGACAGATACGCAGTATTTT.

This sequence joins TRBV28 and TRBJ2-3; no clear D gene. This CDR3 is 14 amino acids long. The germline V gene encodes CDR1 MDHEN and CDR2 SYDVKM. Trimming pared 8 bases from V and 1 base from J, leaving 13 bases between. The CDR3 loop reads CASGREARTDTQYF. CDR3 nucleotide sequence: TGTGCCAGCGGCCGTGAGGCACGCACAGATACGCAGTATTTT.

This chain connects TRBV7-9 to TRBJ2-3; 9 bases are a match to TRBD2. The CDR3 covers 14 residues. From germline, CDR1 is SEHNR and CDR2 FQNEAQ (reference sequence). V was pared by 3 bases and J by 10 bases, with 8 bases of the junction left unmatched. Here the CDR3 DNA reads TGTGCCAGCAGCTTGGTAGCGGGAGATGTTGCGCAGTATTTT. Translated: CASSLVAGDVAQYF.

The V call is TRBV30, the J call TRBJ1-2; no firm D call. The CDR3 has 15 residues. Trimming removed 0 bases at V and 4 bases at J, with 15 bases between. Germline CDR1 reads GTSNPN; CDR2 reads SVGIG (reference sequence). In nucleotides, the CDR3 is TGTGCCTGGAGTGTAGGCGGAAGTACTCTCTATGGCTACACCTTC. Amino acids: CAWSVGGSTLYGYTF.